Below are 24 T cell receptor beta chains sequenced from a single sample in a study of blood T cell repertoires in COVID-19. Only in-frame clones appear in the TCRdb table, and some are missing; sequencing was by immunoSEQ multiplex PCR. The sample contains 430,000 or so clones, around 87% of which appear only once. Source material: PBMCs or T cells enriched from blood (not recorded which). The receptors shown here come from a woman aged 40 to 50 who had recovered from COVID-19.

This chain joins TRBV18 and TRBJ2-3, with TRBD2 identical over 15 bases. Looked up from germline, CDR1 is KGHSH and CDR2 is LQKENI. This CDR3 has 19 residues. The V segment lost 3 bases and the J segment 0 bases; nucleotides outside the gene matches: 7. CDR3 coding DNA: TGTGCCAGCTCACCTGGACTAGCGGGAGGGCCCGCTAGCACAGATACGCAGTATTTT. The encoded protein is CASSPGLAGGPASTDTQYF.

The chain couples TRBV4-3 to TRBJ2-3, with 9 nucleotides matching TRBD1. The V gene end was trimmed by 4 bases and the J gene end by 1 base; junction bases not matched to a gene: 0. The CDR3 covers 14 residues. Germline V lookup: CDR1 LGHNA, CDR2 YSLEER. For the CDR3, the DNA is TGCGCCAGCAGCCGGACAGGGGGCACAGATACGCAGTATTTT. This codes for CASSRTGGTDTQYF.

J is TRBJ1-1 and V is TRBV5-1; no clear D. This CDR3 has 15 residues. Germline CDR1 is SGHRS and CDR2 is YFSETQ. V was cut by 3 bases and J by 3 bases, with 15 bases left in between. DNA of the CDR3: TGCGCCAGCAGCTCAAGCGGGGTCAGGCACACTGAAGCTTTCTTT. Translating gives CASSSSGVRHTEAFF.

This chain uses TRBV7-9 with TRBJ1-1; 8 nucleotides match TRBD1. CDR3 length equals 17 residues. V dropped 2 bases and J dropped 1; count of bases not matched to a gene: 9. Germline CDR1 is SEHNR and CDR2 is FQNEAQ (reference sequence). The CDR3 nucleotides read TGTGCCAGCAGCTTACAGGGGGCGCAAAAATGGAACACTGAAGCTTTCTTT. Residues: CASSLQGAQKWNTEAFF. Complete variable domain (other parts from reference TRBV7-9 and TRBJ1-1): DTGVSQNPRHKITKRGQNVTFRCDPISEHNRLYWYRQTLGQGPEFLTYFQNEAQLEKSRLLSDRFSAERPKGSFSTLEIQRTEQGDSAMYLCASSLQGAQKWNTEAFFGQGTRLTVV.

CDR3 sequence reads: CASSTLGNEQFF. In DNA, the CDR3 is TGTGCCAGCAGTACGCTAGGTAATGAGCAGTTCTTC. The chain couples TRBV12-3 or TRBV12-4 to TRBJ2-1; no clear D gene. The CDR3 extends over 12 amino acids. The V gene lost 5 bases and the J gene lost 7 bases, with 9 bases spanning the gap.

The genes are TRBV7-9 and TRBJ2-1, with TRBD2 identical over 7 bases. After removal of 5 bases from V and 3 bases from J, the junction contained 4 bases not matched to a gene. The V gene's germline CDR1 is SEHNR and CDR2 FQNEAQ (reference sequence). The CDR3 is 14 residues long. The CDR3 nucleotides read TGTGCCAGCAGCCCGAGCGGGGACTACAATGAGCAGTTCTTC. Its protein is CASSPSGDYNEQFF. Full variable domain (outside the CDR3, taken from reference TRBV7-9 and TRBJ2-1): DTGVSQNPRHKITKRGQNVTFRCDPISEHNRLYWYRQTLGQGPEFLTYFQNEAQLEKSRLLSDRFSAERPKGSFSTLEIQRTEQGDSAMYLCASSPSGDYNEQFFGPGTRLTVL.

The V call is TRBV6-2 or TRBV6-3, the J call TRBJ1-5; TRBD1 might be the D (5 bases). The CDR3 is 18 residues long. Trimming took off 1 base at V and 4 bases at J, with 20 bases between the two ends. Germline V gene lookup returns CDR1 MNHEY and CDR2 SVGEGT. CDR3 region: CASSYWSVVEGQNQPQHF. DNA of the CDR3: TGTGCCAGCAGTTACTGGTCCGTCGTGGAGGGGCAAAATCAGCCCCAGCATTTT.

This rearrangement joins TRBV12-3 or TRBV12-4 to TRBJ2-3; D might be TRBD1 (5 bases). This CDR3 comprises 13 residues. V shed 7 bases and J shed 6 bases, with 14 bases lying between them. This CDR3 is CASKGRPKDTQYF. CDR3 bases: TGTGCCAGCAAGGGGCGGCCAAAGGATACGCAGTATTTT.

The V gene is TRBV4-1, the J gene TRBJ1-5; unclear D gene. The CDR3 has 16 amino acids. Trimming removed 0 bases from V and 11 bases from J, with 20 bases in between. The germline CDR1 and CDR2 sequences are MGHRA and YSYEKL. The CDR3 DNA follows: TGCGCCAGCAGCCAAGAATGGAGCAGTCCCCTTATGGCCCAGCATTTT. This sequence encodes CASSQEWSSPLMAQHF.

This sequence joins TRBV7-9 and TRBJ1-1; 7 positions agree with TRBD1. The germline gives CDR1 SEHNR, CDR2 FQNEAQ (reference sequence). V lost 5 bases, J lost 4 bases, and 7 bases stayed unmatched. This CDR3 spans 14 amino acids. CDR3 in amino acids: CASSEGALGTEAFF. In DNA form, the CDR3 reads TGTGCCAGCAGCGAGGGGGCGTTGGGCACTGAAGCTTTCTTT.

This clone is a singleton in its sample. The chain has TRBV18 and TRBJ2-1; 9 bases line up with TRBD2. The CDR3 sequence is 16 residues long. Germline trimming cut 0 bases from V and 5 bases from J; bases unmatched to any gene: 5. Germline V gives CDR1 KGHSH, CDR2 LQKENI. CDR3 nucleotide sequence: TGTGCCAGCTCACCACCGACTGGGACTAGCCACAATGAGCAGTTCTTC. It codes for CASSPPTGTSHNEQFF.

This chain joins TRBV19 and TRBJ1-3; unclear D gene. The V end lost 8 bases, the J end lost 0 bases, and 8 bases lay between the germline ends. CDR1 and CDR2 from the germline V gene are LNHDA and SQIVND (reference sequence). This CDR3 has 13 residues. The DNA of the CDR3 is TGTGCCAGTGGCAAATACTCTGGAAACACCATATATTTT. Translation gives CASGKYSGNTIYF.

This clone is a singleton in its sample. V is TRBV9 and J is TRBJ2-2; D perhaps matches TRBD2 (5 bases). Trimming removed 4 bases at V and 3 bases at J, with 10 bases between. Germline-derived CDR1 and CDR2 are SGDLS and YYNGEE. This CDR3 comprises 14 residues. Here the CDR3 DNA reads TGTGCCAGCAGCTCCGGACTTTACACCGGGGAGCTGTTTTTT. It translates to CASSSGLYTGELFF. The entire variable domain, with the rest obtained from reference TRBV9 and TRBJ2-2, is as follows: DSGVTQTPKHLITATGQRVTLRCSPRSGDLSVYWYQQSLDQGLQFLIQYYNGEERAKGNILERFSAQQFPDLHSELNLSSLELGDSALYFCASSSGLYTGELFFGEGSRLTVL.

This clone was picked up one time. The V call is TRBV7-8, the J call TRBJ1-1; D is perhaps TRBD1 (5 bases). Germline V CDR1 and CDR2: SGHVS, FQNEAQ. The ends were cut back, 1 base at V and 10 bases at J, with 7 bases in the middle. The CDR3 totals 11 residues. This CDR3 reads CASSLGTLAFF. The CDR3 nucleotides read TGTGCCAGCAGCTTAGGGACACTAGCTTTCTTT.

V usage is TRBV18 and J usage is TRBJ1-4, with a possible D match to TRBD1 (5 bases). Trimming cost V 4 bases and J 5 bases, with 11 bases left between them. Germline CDR1 reads KGHSH; CDR2 reads LQKENI. The CDR3 has 14 amino acids. CDR3 loop: CASSLDSDNEKLFF. For the CDR3, the DNA is TGTGCCAGCTCACTTGACAGCGACAATGAAAAACTGTTTTTT. Drawing the rest from reference TRBV18 and TRBJ1-4, the complete variable domain is NAGVMQNPRHLVRRRGQEARLRCSPMKGHSHVYWYRQLPEEGLKFMVYLQKENIIDESGMPKERFSAEFPKEGPSILRIQQVVRGDSAAYFCASSLDSDNEKLFFGSGTQLSVL.

The genes are TRBV19 and TRBJ2-2; 11 bases map to TRBD1. Looked up from germline, CDR1 is LNHDA and CDR2 is SQIVND (reference sequence). V shed 6 bases and J 6 bases; nucleotides not matched to a gene: 0. The CDR3 runs to 13 residues. CDR3 in amino acids: CASRGQGAGELFF. As DNA, the CDR3 is TGTGCCAGTAGGGGACAGGGGGCCGGGGAGCTGTTTTTT.

The rearrangement uses TRBV21-1 and TRBJ2-3; the table gives TRBD2 as D, unverified against the DNA. TRBV21-1 represents a pseudogene. This CDR3 is built from 17 residues. The CDR3 sequence: CASSKDVAARITDTQYF. The CDR3 region has the DNA TGTGCCAGCAGCAAAGACGTAGCGGCACGGATCACAGATACGCAGTATTTT.

The genes are TRBV12-3 or TRBV12-4 and TRBJ2-7; D call uncertain. Trimming took 2 bases from V and 0 from J, leaving 5 bases between them. This CDR3 is built from 13 residues. In DNA form, the CDR3 reads TGTGCCAGCAGTTTAAGCACCTCCTACGAGCAGTACTTC. Its translation is CASSLSTSYEQYF.

The V and J genes are TRBV7-2 and TRBJ2-3, with 8 bases lining up with TRBD1. The V segment lost 5 bases and the J segment 10 bases; nucleotides outside the gene matches: 5. This CDR3 has 12 amino acids. CDR1 and CDR2 from the germline V gene are SGHTA and FQGNSA. CDR3 region: CASSPYRGAQYF. The DNA for the CDR3 is TGTGCCAGCAGCCCGTACAGGGGGGCGCAGTATTTT.

This chain links TRBV2 with TRBJ1-3; a possible D gene is TRBD1 (6 bases). The CDR3 totals 15 residues. Trimming shortened V by 3 bases and J by 3 bases, and 12 bases separated the two germline ends. Per germline, CDR1 SNHLY and CDR2 FYNNEI. This CDR3 is CASSDQQGVGNTIYF. The DNA for the CDR3 is TGTGCCAGCAGTGATCAACAGGGCGTTGGAAACACCATATATTTT.

The rearrangement joins TRBV14 to TRBJ1-1; D gene ambiguous. V dropped 4 bases and J dropped 0 bases, with 6 bases sitting between them. Germline V gene data show CDR1 as SGHDN and CDR2 as FVKESK. The CDR3 spans 13 residues. CDR3 coding DNA: TGTGCCAGCAGCCGGGAGTTGAACACTGAAGCTTTCTTT. It specifies CASSRELNTEAFF.

V and J are TRBV18 and TRBJ2-7; 16 positions agree with TRBD2. The germline V gene encodes CDR1 KGHSH and CDR2 LQKENI. CDR3 length: 18 amino acids. V lost 3 bases to trimming and J lost 1 base; unmatched junction nucleotides: 6. CDR3 loop: CASSPGTSGRARSYEQYF. CDR3 sequence (DNA): TGTGCCAGCTCACCGGGGACTAGCGGGAGGGCCCGGTCCTACGAGCAGTACTTC.

The chain recombines TRBV18 with TRBJ1-4, with D possibly matching TRBD1 (5 bases). The ends were cut back, 2 bases at V and 4 bases at J, with 11 bases in the middle. Germline V lookup: CDR1 KGHSH, CDR2 LQKENI. This CDR3 has 15 residues. Here the CDR3 DNA reads TGTGCCAGCTCACCAATGCAGGGAGGTAATGAAAAACTGTTTTTT. Its protein product is CASSPMQGGNEKLFF.

The gene calls are TRBV27 and TRBJ1-2; D possibly corresponds to TRBD1 (6 bases). The germline V gene encodes CDR1 MNHEY and CDR2 SMNVEV (reference sequence). Between the trimmed V and J ends, which lost 6 bases and 0 bases, there was a span of 17 bases. This CDR3 comprises 16 residues. The CDR3 DNA reads as TGTGCCAGCAGCTCCCTGTGGGGGCGAGCTAACTATGGCTACACCTTC. Protein product: CASSSLWGRANYGYTF.